The clone carrying this TCR beta chain has ten or more counts. These data come from a study of identical twins. TCRdb redid the calling of the 5' RACE reads with MiXCR, one entry per CDR3 protein. In the table there are under 250,000 distinct CDR3 sequences, roughly 7.5% of which are singletons. The CDR3 runs 14 residues. V was trimmed by 3 bases and J by 5 bases, leaving 11 bases between them. Another study also made use of these data, one on yellow fever vaccine responses in identical twins.

The sequenced sample consisted of memory (CD45RO+) T cells sorted from blood. The chain has TRBV12-3 or TRBV12-4 and TRBJ1-5; no reliable D call. The sequence derives from a young woman in good health. The CDR3 reads CASSFVLQDQPQHF. In DNA, the CDR3 is TGTGCCAGCAGTTTCGTCCTGCAGGATCAGCCCCAGCATTTT.